This T cell receptor (beta chain) stems from a study of response to subunit inactivated influenza vaccine listed by TCRdb under 2018. Study-level background: Deep quantitative T cell receptor repertoire profiling was used in the study to track responses to a trivalent subunit inactivated influenza vaccine.

Worth noting for this clonotype: It has no known antigen specificity. One base away there is no much larger clone; base qualities are not given.

General study outcomes and caveats: The authors proposed that each seasonal influenza vaccination may bring in only a limited number of new T cells.

V loses 3 bases, J loses 0 bases, and the germline ends lie 11 bases apart. Inclusive of the bounding cysteine and phenylalanine, the CDR3 is 15 residues long. CDR3 DNA only is kept here, 45 bases in frame from base 1. CDR1 and CDR2 are read off the germline V gene as MNHEY and SVGAGI. To prepare the library, RT-PCR was applied. The sequencer listed for this sample is Illumina HiSeq 2500. TCRdb took the public reads, trimmed them with fastp at Q25, ran MiXCR for clone calling and kept in-frame beta chains. Each CDR3 protein gets just one entry, which takes the most common genes and DNA from the rows behind it. Here the sample has more than 200,000 distinct CDR3 sequences; 10% to 15% occur a single time. The top ten clonotypes cover approximately 8.3% of the sample.

The rearranged segments are TRBV6-5 and TRBJ2-5, with the D gene not confidently named. This material consisted of non-naive T cells sorted from PBMCs, taken around 15 days before vaccination. The cell subset or site label of this sample denotes: memory T cell fraction. The sequence came from a man aged 50-59 years who received an inactivated influenza vaccine. Donor details come from another sample of the same person, matched by shared clones. The CDR3 sequence is CASSYNLGHQETQYF. The sequenced DNA: TGTGCCAGCAGTTATAATCTGGGCCACCAAGAGACCCAGTACTTC.